This entry describes one T cell receptor (beta chain). This clone's antigen is unknown. Within one base of it there is no much larger clone, and no base qualities were kept. These data are taken from a study of Ad26.COV2.S vaccination and SARS-CoV-2 variants (dated by TCRdb to about 2021). About the full investigation: Vaccine-arm donors came from COV1001, a multicentre, randomized, double-blind, placebo-controlled phase I-IIa trial of Ad26.COV2.S in healthy adults. Ad26.COV2.S was given intramuscularly at 5x10^10 or 1x10^11 viral particles, as a single shot or as two shots 56 days apart. TCRbeta repertoire sequencing was used to assess the specificity and breadth of SARS-CoV-2-reactive T cell receptors after Ad26.COV2.S vaccination. A total of approximately 30 samples were included in the TCR-sequenced set, comprising roughly 19 Ad26.COV2.S vaccine recipients, 5 placebo recipients and 8 SARS-CoV-2 convalescent individuals. Trial participants were randomized into five groups of five, in which low-dose or high-dose Ad26.COV2.S was given once or twice, or placebo was given on both occasions. Blinding of investigators to trial group allocation was maintained during experiments and outcome assessment. Summary of the overall study and its limitations: The study lacked the statistical power to compare responses across vaccine doses or regimens. The authors noted that the TCR breadth and depth analyses may have underestimated total T cell responses. Vaccine and placebo recipients had comparable non-spike TCR breadth, which fits with the vaccine containing only spike. After vaccination, substantial breadth of spike-specific CD8+ and CD4+ T cell responses was reported. Spike-specific TCR breadth was higher in Ad26.COV2.S recipients than in placebo recipients (P = 0.0014).

Cut back by 3 bases and 0 bases, the V and J ends lie 7 bases apart. CDR1 and CDR2, per the germline V gene, are SNHLY and FYNNEI. The CDR3, from cysteine to phenylalanine, totals 14 residues. The DNA shown is the 42-base CDR3, in frame from base 1. The treatment or condition label, read with the paper, signifies: roughly 20 received Ad26.COV2.S at low or high dose, single or two shots; several received placebo; per-sample allocation not given. Repertoires of vaccine and placebo recipients were sequenced from samples collected on day 63 after the first injection. In Cohort 1b, about 27 adults aged 18-55 years were enrolled at a single site in Boston, USA, between 29 July and 7 August 2020. Ad26.COV2.S was a replication-incompetent adenovirus type 26 vector that expressed a prefusion-stabilized SARS-CoV-2 spike protein derived from the original Wuhan strain. The immunoSEQ Assay was used to sequence TCRbeta CDR3 regions. After extraction, genomic DNA underwent amplification by bias-controlled multiplex PCR, followed by high-throughput sequencing. The paper's data handling went like this. To quantify the absolute abundance of every unique TCRbeta CDR3 region, sequences were collapsed and filtered. T cell fraction was estimated by normalizing TCRbeta template counts to usable DNA, which was measured by amplifying reference genes present in all nucleated cells. Repertoire TCRs were annotated as SARS-CoV-2-specific when V gene, CDR3 amino acid sequence and J gene were exactly matched to a known reactive TCR set. The reference SARS-CoV-2 TCR set was obtained from MIRA and was filtered for enrichment in COVID-19-positive ImmuneCODE repertoires, whereby public or cross-reactive TCRs were removed. Using the MIRA antigens, annotated TCRs were further analysed by specific ORF or by position within an ORF. Breadth was defined as the number of annotated unique rearrangements divided by the total number of unique productive rearrangements, and depth was defined as the summed frequency of the annotated unique rearrangements. Two-sided Wilcoxon rank-sum tests were used to compare TCR breadth between groups. TCRdb provides this immuneACCESS table in a form limited to in-frame rearrangements. Some clones are lacking; in checked studies, under half of them reflect an unresolved V gene, and why the rest are absent is not known. The V and J calls and clone size come from that table; D and trimming were worked out from the DNA. The table for this sample lists some 390,000 clones; roughly nine tenths of them were counted only once. The ten most abundant clones make up 3% to 4.5% of the sample.

This specimen was peripheral blood, taken in a trial of Ad26.COV2.S vaccine versus placebo. This TCR was sampled from a person between 18 and 65 years old who received the Ad26.COV2.S COVID-19 vaccine or a placebo. This sequence uses TRBV2 and TRBJ2-3, with the identity of the D gene unclear. The nucleotide sequence reads as follows: TGTGCCAGCAGTGATTTGGGTAGCACAGATACGCAGTATTTT. It encodes CASSDLGSTDTQYF.